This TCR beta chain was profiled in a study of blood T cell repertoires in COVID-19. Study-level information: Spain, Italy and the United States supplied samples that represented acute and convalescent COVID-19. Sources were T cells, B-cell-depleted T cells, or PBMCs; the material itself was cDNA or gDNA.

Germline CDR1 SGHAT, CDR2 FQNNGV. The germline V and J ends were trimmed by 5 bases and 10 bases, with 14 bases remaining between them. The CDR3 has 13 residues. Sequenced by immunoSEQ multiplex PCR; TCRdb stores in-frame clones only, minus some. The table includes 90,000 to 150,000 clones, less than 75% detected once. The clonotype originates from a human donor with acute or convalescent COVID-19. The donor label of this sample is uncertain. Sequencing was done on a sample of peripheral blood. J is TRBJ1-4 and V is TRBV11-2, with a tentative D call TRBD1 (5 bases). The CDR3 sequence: CASSQHLGGKLFF. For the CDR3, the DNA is TGTGCCAGCAGCCAGCATTTGGGGGGAAAACTGTTTTTT.